The source of this TCR beta chain is a study of T cell responses to AZD1222 COVID-19 vaccine (dated by TCRdb to the early 2020s). General notes on the study: TCR sequencing covered 233 trial participants: around 210 given two doses of AZD1222 and 26 given two doses of MenACWY control vaccine. Trial participants were enrolled into age subgroups of 18-55, 56-69 and 70-plus years, which contained approximately 150, 28 and 58 TCR-sequenced participants, respectively.

The CDR3 regions of human TCRbeta chains were subjected to immunosequencing. The source study handled its data this way. Repertoire TCRs were matched against a reference library of SARS-CoV-2-specific TCRs generated with the MIRA antigen-specificity platform. Breadth meant the fraction of unique TCRs that were SARS-CoV-2-associated, whereas depth meant the fraction of total T cells that were SARS-CoV-2-associated. Using the MIRA data, every spike-specific TCR was mapped to the spike region that the TCR reacted to and assigned to either a CD4 or a CD8 class. Log10-transformed breadth and depth values were compared by one-way ANOVA with Sidak's multiple comparisons tests. The table was pulled from immuneACCESS by TCRdb, which kept in-frame rearrangements only. Such tables lose some clones; where checked, under half of the loss comes from unresolved V genes, and the rest has no known cause. The V and J calls and the clone size are those of that table, but D and trimming were determined from the DNA. For this sample there are some 200,000 clones; around 94% appear just once. Over 1.5% of the sample is in the top ten clones.

Reading the label with the study, this specimen's time point is: about 28 days (+/-7) after the second vaccine dose. What the treatment or condition label conveys for this sample: meningococcal conjugate vaccine given as trial control. Vaccinee samples were obtained from the UK trials COV001 and COV002, which included a single-blind randomized controlled phase 2/3 trial of AZD1222 (ChAdOx1 nCoV-19) in healthy adults. Trial participant PBMC samples were collected at day 0 and day 28 after the second dose for TCRbeta chain sequencing. CDR1 LNHNV and CDR2 YYDKDF were looked up in the germline V gene (reference sequence). Its CDR3 holds 16 amino acids, cysteine through phenylalanine. Of the read, only the CDR3 DNA is kept; its 48 bases are in frame from base 1. Trimming takes 0 bases from V and 4 bases from J, and the germline ends sit 15 bases apart. General conclusions and limits of the study: Vaccine-associated CD4 TCRs spanned the whole spike protein, with dominant responses in regions 160-218 and 743-854. Participants were mostly white British and included more females than males, and it was suggested by the authors that clonal diversity may have been underestimated. Reportedly, almost half of the unique spike-specific TCRs recognized epitopes lying outside the regions that are mutated in the B.1.351 and B.1.1.7 variants. The 56-69-year group was small, and its depth increase did not reach significance, likely because of low power. Only six AZD1222 recipients were SARS-CoV-2 seropositive at baseline, limiting conclusions about previously exposed vaccinees. Because no day 14 peak-response samples were available, repertoires were characterized only after the peak T cell response. After two AZD1222 doses, spike-specific TCR breadth and depth were significantly higher than at day 0 and than in MenACWY recipients.

As to this clone: Which antigen it targets is not known. No base quality information exists; no much larger clone differs at one position.

The TCR comes from an adult who received the MenACWY meningococcal vaccine as a control. The chain links TRBV15 with TRBJ1-2; the D gene is possibly TRBD1, with 5 bases matching. This material consisted of peripheral blood, taken 28 days after the second dose of the MenACWY control vaccine. The CDR3 amino acid sequence is: CATSRDRGIESYGYTF. The DNA sequence reads TGTGCCACCAGCAGAGATCGGGGGATTGAGAGCTATGGCTACACCTTC.